This note documents a single T cell receptor (beta chain) sequence. Its cognate antigen has yet to be identified. Within one base of it there is no much larger clone, and no base qualities were kept. The data derive from a study of early T cells in non-severe SARS-CoV-2 infection (dated by TCRdb to the early 2020s). As for the study more broadly: Because TCR sequencing was done on bulk RNA from unsorted whole blood, the alpha and beta chains could not be paired.

This was a case-control study nested in a cohort of healthcare workers in London, UK, who had nasopharyngeal swab PCR tests and blood samples taken every week. Healthcare workers were recruited between 23 and 31 March 2020, during the week of the UK lockdown, and were followed weekly for up to roughly 15 weeks. Study-wide findings and limitations: Matching against VDJdb was skewed toward anti-spike CD8 responses, likely underestimated virus-specific expansions, and missed private and CD4 specificities.

The germline V gene provides CDR1 SGHDT and CDR2 YYEEEE. Taken from cysteine to phenylalanine, the CDR3 has 15 residues. This entry keeps only the CDR3 DNA: 45 bases, framed from base 1. Relative to germline, V is missing 4 bases and J is missing 2 bases, with 6 bases of the junction outside any gene match. The library was built by means of 5' RACE. Reads for this sample came from a NextSeq 500. In the TCR library protocol, unique molecular identifiers were attached to individual cDNA molecules to correct for PCR bias and sequencing error. Sequencing covered both TCR alpha and beta chains, and within each sample the abundances of alpha and beta sequences were tightly co-correlated. In the source study's methods: Decombinator V4 was used to perform V gene, J gene and CDR3 annotation of TCR sequences. TCRs were defined as expanded if a significant change between any two time points was detected under a Poisson model with p below 0.0001. TCR abundances were normalised to the total number of TCRs sequenced per sample and were expressed as counts per million. TRAV1-2 paired with TRAJ12, TRAJ20 or TRAJ33 defined MAIT TCRs, while TRAV10 paired with TRAJ18 defined iNKT TCRs. VDJdb, accessed 1 November 2021, was searched for CMV, EBV and SARS-CoV-2 annotated TCRs, excluding TCRs annotated for multiple antigens. TCRdb ran its own pipeline on the public reads, namely fastp trimming at Q25 and MiXCR clone calling, and kept in-frame beta chains. Merged by CDR3 protein, the rows form single entries marked with the most common genes and DNA. The V and J calls shown here were made by TCRdb, not taken from the authors' results. The sample table shows roughly 58,000 distinct CDR3 sequences, and roughly 10% are seen once. Clones ranked in the top ten supply 10% of the sample.

This clonotype was obtained from an adult who was a healthcare worker with PCR-confirmed SARS-CoV-2 infection or an uninfected control (not recorded which). Sequenced: whole blood. This chain joins TRBV5-6 to TRBJ2-7, and 10 bases in between align with TRBD1. The CDR3 protein: CASSPTGQGAYEQYF. The DNA sequence follows: TGTGCCAGCAGCCCCACAGGACAGGGGGCCTACGAGCAGTACTTC.